The rows below give T cell receptor beta chains drawn from one sample of a study of Ad26.COV2.S vaccination and SARS-CoV-2 variants. Measured with immunoSEQ multiplex PCR; TCRdb has only the in-frame clones, and not every one. Among around 340,000 clones listed, approximately 86% were seen once. Sequencing was performed on peripheral blood, taken in a trial of Ad26.COV2.S vaccine versus placebo. The source of these receptors is a person between 18 and 60 years old who received the Ad26.COV2.S COVID-19 vaccine or a placebo. The CDR3 runs from the conserved cysteine through the conserved F or W. A D gene is named only where the DNA matches it firmly. Some rows have no size entry. The others give once, few or many, or a class for an expanded clone.

d_call clone_size j_call v_call cdr3_aa cdr3_nt
TRBD2 NA TRBJ2-7 TRBV6-6 CASGTSASYEQYF TGTGCCAGCGGGACTAGCGCTTCCTACGAGCAGTACTTC
NA NA TRBJ2-7 TRBV5-1 CASSLEGNIAYEQYF TGCGCCAGCAGCTTGGAGGGGAATATCGCCTACGAGCAGTACTTC
NA NA TRBJ2-2 TRBV4-2 CASTTAGLGTGELFF TGTGCCAGCACCACTGCGGGACTCGGAACCGGGGAGCTGTTTTTT
NA NA TRBJ2-7 TRBV12-3/TRBV12-4 CASSSVYEQYF TGTGCCAGCAGTTCGGTATACGAGCAGTACTTC
TRBD2 few TRBJ2-7 TRBV6-6 CASSWGGRTYEQYF TGTGCCAGCAGTTGGGGAGGGCGTACCTACGAGCAGTACTTC
NA NA TRBJ1-2 TRBV19 CASSIDSMALGYTF TGTGCCAGTAGTATAGACAGCATGGCTCTAGGCTACACCTTC
NA NA TRBJ2-3 TRBV11-2 CASSLDRGVPDTQYF TGTGCCAGCAGCTTAGACAGGGGGGTCCCAGATACGCAGTATTTT
NA NA TRBJ1-3 TRBV19 CASRTASGNTIYF TGTGCCAGCAGGACAGCCTCTGGAAACACCATATATTTT
TRBD2 NA TRBJ2-1 TRBV7-2 CASSFGEGEQFF TGTGCCAGCAGCTTCGGGGAGGGTGAGCAGTTCTTC
NA NA TRBJ2-7 TRBV6-2/TRBV6-3 CASTPKGSGEQYF TGTGCCAGCACCCCTAAGGGAAGTGGCGAGCAGTACTTC
TRBD2 NA TRBJ2-7 TRBV27 CASSGPSGSKYF TGTGCCAGCAGTGGACCTAGCGGGAGTAAGTACTTC
NA NA TRBJ2-2 TRBV4-3 CASSQDGQGHWETGELFF TGCGCCAGCAGCCAAGATGGGCAGGGGCATTGGGAAACCGGGGAGCTGTTTTTT
TRBD1 NA TRBJ2-7 TRBV28 CASSFSGQGAREQYF TGTGCCAGCAGTTTCTCGGGACAGGGGGCTAGGGAGCAGTACTTC
TRBD2 NA TRBJ2-1 TRBV28 CASTLVGSGGYNEQFF TGTGCCAGCACCCTTGTGGGAAGCGGGGGTTACAATGAGCAGTTCTTC
NA NA TRBJ1-1 TRBV28 CASKMAGHHTTEAFF TGTGCCAGCAAAATGGCGGGACACCATACCACTGAAGCTTTCTTT
NA NA TRBJ1-2 TRBV2 CASSERDILLYGYTF TGTGCCAGCAGTGAAAGGGACATCCTCCTCTATGGCTACACCTTC
TRBD2 NA TRBJ2-5 TRBV6-5 CASSPSGGARETQYF TGTGCCAGCAGCCCGAGCGGGGGGGCCAGGGAGACCCAGTACTTC
NA NA TRBJ2-3 TRBV18 CASSPLPVTDTQYF TGTGCCAGCTCACCATTGCCGGTCACAGATACGCAGTATTTT
NA NA TRBJ1-1 TRBV4-2 CASSQSGSLNTEAFF TGTGCCAGCAGCCAATCCGGGAGCTTGAACACTGAAGCTTTCTTT
TRBD2 NA TRBJ2-7 TRBV7-2 CASSPSGGGHEQYF TGTGCCAGCAGTCCTAGCGGGGGAGGCCACGAGCAGTACTTC
NA once TRBJ2-7 TRBV7-9 CASSSAYEQYF TGTGCCAGCAGCTCCGCGTACGAGCAGTACTTC
TRBD2 NA TRBJ2-5 TRBV28 CASSSASGLQETQYF TGTGCCAGCAGTTCGGCTAGCGGCCTCCAAGAGACCCAGTACTTC
TRBD1 few TRBJ2-3 TRBV7-9 CASSTGTGSTDTQYF TGTGCCAGCTCTACCGGGACAGGGAGCACAGATACGCAGTATTTT
NA NA TRBJ1-3 TRBV29-1 CSAGGGTDTIYF TGCAGCGCTGGCGGGGGAACGGACACCATATATTTT
NA NA TRBJ1-2 TRBV28 CASRLRGNYGYTF TGTGCCAGCAGGCTCAGGGGCAACTATGGCTACACCTTC
NA NA TRBJ2-2 TRBV9 CASSVVDSYEDTGELFF TGTGCCAGCAGCGTAGTGGACAGCTATGAGGACACCGGGGAGCTGTTTTTT
TRBD2 NA TRBJ2-1 TRBV4-1 CASSQGAGGYNEQFF TGCGCCAGCAGCCAAGGAGCGGGGGGCTACAATGAGCAGTTCTTC
TRBD2 NA TRBJ2-2 TRBV2 CASDFTPPLAGQNTGELFF TGTGCCAGCGACTTCACCCCTCCGCTAGCGGGACAGAACACCGGGGAGCTGTTTTTT
NA NA TRBJ1-6 TRBV18 CASSPDGDSPLHF TGTGCCAGCTCACCGGACGGGGATTCACCCCTCCACTTT
NA once TRBJ1-1 TRBV7-2 CASAWGGNTEAFF TGTGCCAGCGCGTGGGGTGGGAACACTGAAGCTTTCTTT
NA NA TRBJ2-2 TRBV19 CASSMAGRGELFF TGTGCCAGTAGTATGGCAGGGCGCGGGGAGCTGTTTTTT
NA NA TRBJ1-1 TRBV11-2 CASSSQGNTEAFF TGTGCCAGCAGCTCCCAGGGGAACACTGAAGCTTTCTTT
NA NA TRBJ1-6 TRBV6-5 CASRWDHYNSPLHF TGTGCCAGCAGGTGGGACCACTATAATTCACCCCTCCACTTT
NA NA TRBJ1-2 TRBV29-1 CSVESGEDYGYTF TGCAGCGTTGAGTCAGGGGAGGACTATGGCTACACCTTC
NA NA TRBJ2-2 TRBV10-3 CAISDGAPGELFF TGTGCCATCAGTGACGGGGCTCCTGGGGAGCTGTTTTTT
NA NA TRBJ2-6 TRBV7-6 CASSRGTSGANVLTF TGTGCCAGCAGCAGGGGGACCTCTGGGGCCAACGTCCTGACTTTC
NA NA TRBJ1-1 TRBV30 CAWSGLISGTEAFF TGTGCCTGGAGTGGCCTCATTTCCGGCACTGAAGCTTTCTTT
NA once TRBJ1-6 TRBV9 CASSPAGSYNSPLHF TGTGCCAGCAGCCCCGCTGGGTCCTATAATTCACCCCTCCACTTT
NA NA TRBJ1-3 TRBV27 CASSLRGWGNTIYF TGTGCCAGCAGTCTCAGGGGTTGGGGAAACACCATATATTTT
TRBD1 NA TRBJ1-1 TRBV14 CASSRTVSEDRMNTEAFF TGTGCCAGCAGCCGAACAGTATCCGAGGACAGGATGAACACTGAAGCTTTCTTT
NA once TRBJ2-7 TRBV18 CASSPLSGPYEQYF TGTGCCAGCTCACCACTTTCGGGACCCTACGAGCAGTACTTC
TRBD1 NA TRBJ1-5 TRBV27 CASKGTGVNQPQHF TGTGCCAGCAAAGGGACAGGGGTTAATCAGCCCCAGCATTTT